The 3 T cell receptor beta chains reported below all come from one sample, sequenced in a study of identical twins. TCRdb re-called the 5' RACE reads with MiXCR, one entry per CDR3 protein. The sample yields 500,000 to 600,000 distinct CDR3 sequences, roughly a fifth seen once. The same data also went into a second study, on T cells expressing NK-cell markers.

The specimen was CD4+ T cells sorted from blood. The receptors were gathered from a woman under 30 in good health.

The rearrangement links TRBV15 to TRBJ2-1, with TRBD1 as a possible D gene (6 bases). Trimming took 4 bases from V and 4 from J, leaving 8 bases between them. This CDR3 is 13 amino acids long. The germline V gene has CDR1 LNHNV and CDR2 YYDKDF (reference sequence). DNA for the CDR3: TGTGCCACCAGCAAGGGGACATACAATGAGCAGTTCTTC. Its translation: CATSKGTYNEQFF.

V and J are TRBV5-1 and TRBJ2-1; no clear D gene. The CDR3 covers 15 residues. Deletions cut 0 bases from V and 2 bases from J, with 9 bases between. The germline V gene has CDR1 SGHRS and CDR2 YFSETQ. CDR3 residues: CASSLGDTTYNEQFF. The CDR3 DNA follows: TGCGCCAGCAGCTTGGGCGACACTACCTACAATGAGCAGTTCTTC.

This clonotype was seen a handful of times. The chain recombines TRBV9 with TRBJ2-1, with 7 bases identical to TRBD1. V was pared by 0 bases and J by 8 bases, with 2 bases of the junction left unmatched. The CDR3 totals 13 residues. Germline V CDR1 and CDR2: SGDLS, YYNGEE. Here the CDR3 reads CASSVVQGDEQFF. For the CDR3, the DNA is TGTGCCAGCAGCGTAGTGCAGGGGGATGAGCAGTTCTTC.